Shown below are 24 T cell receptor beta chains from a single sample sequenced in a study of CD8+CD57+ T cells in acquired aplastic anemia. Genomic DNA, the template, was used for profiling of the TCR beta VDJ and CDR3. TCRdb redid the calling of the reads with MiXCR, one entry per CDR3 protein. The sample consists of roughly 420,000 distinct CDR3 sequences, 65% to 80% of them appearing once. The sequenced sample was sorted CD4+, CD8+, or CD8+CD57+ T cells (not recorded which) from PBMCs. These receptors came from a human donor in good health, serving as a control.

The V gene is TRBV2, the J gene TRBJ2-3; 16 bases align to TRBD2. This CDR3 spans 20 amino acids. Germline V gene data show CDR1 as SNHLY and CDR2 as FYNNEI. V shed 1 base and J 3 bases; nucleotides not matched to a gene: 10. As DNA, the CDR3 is TGTGCCAGCAGTGAAGGAATCACCGGGACTAGCGGGGGGGCGACAGATACGCAGTATTTT. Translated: CASSEGITGTSGGATDTQYF.

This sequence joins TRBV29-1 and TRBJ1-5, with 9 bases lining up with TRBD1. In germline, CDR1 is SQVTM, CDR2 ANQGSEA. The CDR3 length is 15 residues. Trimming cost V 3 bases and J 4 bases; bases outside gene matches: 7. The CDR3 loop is CSVELTGGGNQPQHF. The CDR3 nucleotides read TGCAGCGTTGAGCTGACAGGGGGAGGGAATCAGCCCCAGCATTTT.

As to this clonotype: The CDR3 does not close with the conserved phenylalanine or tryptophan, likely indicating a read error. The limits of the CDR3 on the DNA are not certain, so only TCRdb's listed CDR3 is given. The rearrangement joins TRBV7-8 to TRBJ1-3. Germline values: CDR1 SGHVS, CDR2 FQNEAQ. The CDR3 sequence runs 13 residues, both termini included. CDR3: CASSPGTSGYTDM.

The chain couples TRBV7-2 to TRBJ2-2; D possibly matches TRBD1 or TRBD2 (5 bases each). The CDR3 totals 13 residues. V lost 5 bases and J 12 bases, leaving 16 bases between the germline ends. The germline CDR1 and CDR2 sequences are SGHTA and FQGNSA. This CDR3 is CASSNRPEGKLFF. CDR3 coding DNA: TGTGCCAGCAGCAACCGACCCGAGGGGAAGCTGTTTTTT. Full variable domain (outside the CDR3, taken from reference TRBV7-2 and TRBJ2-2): GAGVSQSPSNKVTEKGKDVELRCDPISGHTALYWYRQSLGQGLEFLIYFQGNSAPDKSGLPSDRFSAERTGGSVSTLTIQRTQQEDSAVYLCASSNRPEGKLFFGEGSRLTVL.

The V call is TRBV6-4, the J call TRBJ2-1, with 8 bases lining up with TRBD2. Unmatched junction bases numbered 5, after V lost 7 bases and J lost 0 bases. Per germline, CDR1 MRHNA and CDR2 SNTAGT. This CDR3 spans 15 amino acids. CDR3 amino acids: CASKSGGSSYNEQFF. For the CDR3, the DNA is TGTGCCAGCAAGTCGGGGGGGAGCTCCTACAATGAGCAGTTCTTC.

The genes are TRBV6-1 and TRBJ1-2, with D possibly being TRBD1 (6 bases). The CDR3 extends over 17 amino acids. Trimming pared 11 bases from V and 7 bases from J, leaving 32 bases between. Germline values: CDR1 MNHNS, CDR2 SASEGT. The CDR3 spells CAATILNTGGGYSGYTF. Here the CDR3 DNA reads TGTGCCGCAACTATCCTCAACACGGGCGGGGGCTACTCTGGCTACACCTTC.

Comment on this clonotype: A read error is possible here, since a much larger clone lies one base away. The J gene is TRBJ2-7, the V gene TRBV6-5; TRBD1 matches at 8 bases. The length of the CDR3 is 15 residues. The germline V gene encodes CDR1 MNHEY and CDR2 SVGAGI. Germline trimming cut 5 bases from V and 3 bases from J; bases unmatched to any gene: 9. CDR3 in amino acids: CASSEGAGGFYEQYF. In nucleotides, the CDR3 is TGTGCCAGCAGTGAAGGGGCAGGGGGCTTCTACGAGCAGTACTTC.

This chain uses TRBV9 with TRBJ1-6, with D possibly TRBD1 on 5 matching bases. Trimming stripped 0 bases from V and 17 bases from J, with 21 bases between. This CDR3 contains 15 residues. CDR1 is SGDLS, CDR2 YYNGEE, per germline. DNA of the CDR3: TGTGCCAGCAGCGTAGATGCAGGGACGTACTATGGCTTCCACTTT. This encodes CASSVDAGTYYGFHF.

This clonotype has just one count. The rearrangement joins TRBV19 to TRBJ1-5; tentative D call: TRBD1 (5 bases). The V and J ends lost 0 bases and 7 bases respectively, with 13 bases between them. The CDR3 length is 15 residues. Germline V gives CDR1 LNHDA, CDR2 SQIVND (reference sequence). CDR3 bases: TGTGCCAGTAGTATAGACCCTCGGGGGAACCAGCCCCAGCATTTT. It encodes CASSIDPRGNQPQHF.

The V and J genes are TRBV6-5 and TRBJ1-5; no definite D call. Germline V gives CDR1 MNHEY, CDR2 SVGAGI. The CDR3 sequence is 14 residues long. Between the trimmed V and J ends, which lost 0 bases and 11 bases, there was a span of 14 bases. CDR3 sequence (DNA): TGTGCCAGCAGTTACTCGAAAGGTAGGGCGACCCAGCATTTT. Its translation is CASSYSKGRATQHF.

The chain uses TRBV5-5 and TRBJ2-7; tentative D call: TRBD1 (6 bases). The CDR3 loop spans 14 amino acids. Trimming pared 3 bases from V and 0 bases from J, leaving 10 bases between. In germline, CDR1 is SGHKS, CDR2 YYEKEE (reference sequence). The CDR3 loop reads CASSWARGSYEQYF. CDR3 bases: TGTGCCAGCAGCTGGGCCAGGGGCTCCTACGAGCAGTACTTC.

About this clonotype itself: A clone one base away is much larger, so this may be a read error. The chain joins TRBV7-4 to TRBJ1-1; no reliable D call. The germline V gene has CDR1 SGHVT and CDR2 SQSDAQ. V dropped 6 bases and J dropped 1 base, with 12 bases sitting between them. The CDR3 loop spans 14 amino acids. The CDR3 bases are TGTGCCAGCAGTTTCCCGGACGAGAACACTGAAGCTTTCTTT. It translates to CASSFPDENTEAFF.

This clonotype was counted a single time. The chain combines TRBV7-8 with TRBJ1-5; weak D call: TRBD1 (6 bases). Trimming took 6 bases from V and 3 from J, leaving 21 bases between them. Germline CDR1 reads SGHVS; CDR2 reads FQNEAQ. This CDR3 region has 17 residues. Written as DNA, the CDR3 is TGTGCCAGCAGTGCCAGTGACAATGCGGGGGCCAATCAGCCCCAGCATTTT. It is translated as CASSASDNAGANQPQHF.

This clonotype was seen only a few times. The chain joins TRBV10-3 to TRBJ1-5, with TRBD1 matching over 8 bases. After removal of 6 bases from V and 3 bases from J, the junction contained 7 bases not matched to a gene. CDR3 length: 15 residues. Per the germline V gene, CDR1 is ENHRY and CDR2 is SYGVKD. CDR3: CAIREDRASNQPQHF. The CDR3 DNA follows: TGTGCCATCAGGGAGGACAGGGCCTCCAATCAGCCCCAGCATTTT.

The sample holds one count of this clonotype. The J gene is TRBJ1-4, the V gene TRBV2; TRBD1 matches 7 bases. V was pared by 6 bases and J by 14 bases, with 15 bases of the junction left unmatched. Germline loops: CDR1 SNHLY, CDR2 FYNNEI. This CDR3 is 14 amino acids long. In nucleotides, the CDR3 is TGTGCCAGCAGCCCGGGGGACAGTCATGAACAGCTGTTTTTT. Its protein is CASSPGDSHEQLFF. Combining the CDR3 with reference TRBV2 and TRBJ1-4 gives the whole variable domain EPEVTQTPSHQVTQMGQEVILRCVPISNHLYFYWYRQILGQKVEFLVSFYNNEISEKSEIFDDQFSVERPDGSNFTLKIRSTKLEDSAMYFCASSPGDSHEQLFFGSGTQLSVL.

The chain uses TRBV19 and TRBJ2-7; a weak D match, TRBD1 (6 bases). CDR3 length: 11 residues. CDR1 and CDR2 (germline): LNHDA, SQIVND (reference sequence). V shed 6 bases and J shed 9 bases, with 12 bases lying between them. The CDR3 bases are TGTGCCAGTAGAGGGGGAAGAACGCAGTACTTC. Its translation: CASRGGRTQYF.

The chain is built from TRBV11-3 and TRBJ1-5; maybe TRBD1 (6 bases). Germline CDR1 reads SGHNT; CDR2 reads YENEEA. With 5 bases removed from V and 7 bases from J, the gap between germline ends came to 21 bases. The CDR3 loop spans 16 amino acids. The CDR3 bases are TGTGCCAGCAGCGCTGGACCGGGGGCATCCTTCCAGCCCCAGCATTTT. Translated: CASSAGPGASFQPQHF.

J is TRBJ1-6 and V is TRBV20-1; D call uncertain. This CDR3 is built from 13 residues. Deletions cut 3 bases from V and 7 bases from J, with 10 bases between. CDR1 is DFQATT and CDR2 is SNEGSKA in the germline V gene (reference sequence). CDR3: CSARDGLNSPLHF. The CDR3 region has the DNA TGCAGTGCTAGGGACGGATTAAATTCACCCCTCCACTTT.

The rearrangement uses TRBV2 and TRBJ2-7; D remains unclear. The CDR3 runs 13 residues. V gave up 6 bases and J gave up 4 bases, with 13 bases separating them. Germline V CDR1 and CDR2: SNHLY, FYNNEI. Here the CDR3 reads CASSQSPRYEQYF. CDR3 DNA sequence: TGTGCCAGCAGCCAATCACCCCGATACGAGCAGTACTTC.

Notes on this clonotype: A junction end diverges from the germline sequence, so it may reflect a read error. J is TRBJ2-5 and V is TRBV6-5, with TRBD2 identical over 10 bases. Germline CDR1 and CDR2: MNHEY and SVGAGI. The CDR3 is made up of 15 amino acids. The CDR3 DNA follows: TGCGCCAGCAAGGGGATAGCGGGAGGTCGGGAGACCCAGTACTTC. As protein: CASKGIAGGRETQYF.

CDR3 DNA: TGTGCCATCAGCCAAGCTATTAGCGGGGGCTGTACCTACGAGCAGTTCTTC. Translated: CAISQAISGGCTYEQFF. The V call is TRBV10-3, the J call TRBJ2-1; 9 bases are shared with TRBD2. The CDR3 loop spans 17 amino acids. Germline trimming cut 6 bases from V and 10 bases from J; bases unmatched to any gene: 19. Per germline, CDR1 ENHRY and CDR2 SYGVKD.

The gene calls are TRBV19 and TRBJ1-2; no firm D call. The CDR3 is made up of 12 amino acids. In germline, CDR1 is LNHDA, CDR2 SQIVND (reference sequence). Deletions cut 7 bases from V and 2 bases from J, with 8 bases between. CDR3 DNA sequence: TGTGCCAGTACCACCCTCAACTATGGCTACACCTTC. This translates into CASTTLNYGYTF.

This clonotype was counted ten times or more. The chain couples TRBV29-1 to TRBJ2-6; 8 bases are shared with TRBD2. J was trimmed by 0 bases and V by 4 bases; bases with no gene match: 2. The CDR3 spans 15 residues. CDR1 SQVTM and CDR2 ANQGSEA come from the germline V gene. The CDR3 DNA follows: TGCAGCGTTGGGCGGGGGGCCTCTGGGGCCAACGTCCTGACTTTC. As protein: CSVGRGASGANVLTF. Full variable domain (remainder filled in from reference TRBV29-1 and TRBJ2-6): SAVISQKPSRDICQRGTSLTIQCQVDSQVTMMFWYRQQPGQSLTLIATANQGSEATYESGFVIDKFPISRPNLTFSTLTVSNMSPEDSSIYLCSVGRGASGANVLTFGAGSRLTVL.

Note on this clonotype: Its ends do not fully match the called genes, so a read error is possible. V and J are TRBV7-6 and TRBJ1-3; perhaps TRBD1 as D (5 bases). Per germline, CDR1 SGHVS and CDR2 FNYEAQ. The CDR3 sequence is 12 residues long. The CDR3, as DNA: TGTGCTAGCATGGGGCCGGGAAACACCATATATTTT. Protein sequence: CASMGPGNTIYF. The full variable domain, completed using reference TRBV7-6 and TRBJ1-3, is GAGVSQSPRYKVTKRGQDVALRCDPISGHVSLYWYRQALGQGPEFLTYFNYEAQQDKSGLPNDRFSAERPEGSISTLTIQRTEQRDSAMYRCASMGPGNTIYFGEGSWLTVV.